Below, 2 T cell receptor beta chains from the same sample are listed, as sequenced in a study of T-cell reconstitution after alpha-beta-depleted transplantation in children. Construction of the TCRbeta library involved unique molecular identifiers. From the PCR reads, TCRdb called clonotypes with MiXCR, one entry per CDR3 protein. The data show 7,000 to 9,500 distinct CDR3 sequences, with 17% seen just once and 85% to 90% held by the top ten. This material consisted of PBMCs, mostly from graft donor cells, taken 60 days after TCRalphabeta/CD19-depleted stem cell transplant. The receptors originated from a girl under three years old who had a stem cell transplant for combined immunodeficiency, so the T cells may come from the graft donor.

This clonotype was picked up many times. The chain joins TRBV4-3 to TRBJ2-1, with D tentatively TRBD2 (6 bases). The CDR3 is made up of 14 amino acids. The V end lost 1 base, the J end lost 4 bases, and 8 bases lay between the germline ends. Germline CDR1 reads LGHNA; CDR2 reads YSLEER. The CDR3 sequence: CASSQGLGYNEQFF. CDR3 DNA: TGCGCCAGCAGCCAAGGACTAGGGTACAATGAGCAGTTCTTC.

Turning to this clonotype: This may arise from a read error, as a much more abundant clone is one base away. The chain has TRBV7-2 and TRBJ2-5, with D perhaps matching TRBD2 (6 bases). The CDR3 has 13 amino acids. Germline V lookup: CDR1 SGHTA, CDR2 FQGNSA. Trimming shortened V by 0 bases and J by 9 bases, and 11 bases separated the two germline ends. The CDR3 DNA follows: TGTGCCAGCAGCTTAGCGCTGGGGGAGGCCCAGTACTTC. Protein: CASSLALGEAQYF. The whole variable domain, remainder taken from reference TRBV7-2 and TRBJ2-5, is GAGVSQSPSNKVTEKGKDVELRCDPISGHTALYWYRQSLGQGLEFLIYFQGNSAPDKSGLPSDRFSAERTGGSVSTLTIQRTQQEDSAVYLCASSLALGEAQYFGPGTRLLVL.